A single sample is the source of the 16 T cell receptor beta chains below, sequenced in a study of OX40 agonist ivuxolimab in advanced cancers. The repertoire was sequenced with immunoSEQ multiplex PCR; TCRdb's copy has only in-frame clones and lacks some. The data contain about 89,000 clones, approximately 90% of them seen just once; the ten biggest clones take up 0.25% to 0.3%. The source material was CD4+ or CD8+ T cells sorted from blood, sampled in a trial of the OX40 agonist ivuxolimab. The receptors here all came from an adult with an advanced solid tumor such as melanoma, head and neck, liver or kidney cancer.

This clone was counted a few times. The chain couples TRBV4-1 to TRBJ1-1; the match to TRBD1 covers 11 bases. Germline V gene data show CDR1 as MGHRA and CDR2 as YSYEKL. CDR3 length: 16 amino acids. The junction had 8 bases not matched to a gene; V was cut back by 4 bases and J by 4 bases. CDR3 DNA sequence: TGCGCCAGCAGCCTCACCCCGGGACAGGGGGGCACTGAAGCTTTCTTT. Protein: CASSLTPGQGGTEAFF.

The chain carries TRBV4-3 and TRBJ1-2; 7 bases align to TRBD1. Trimming cost V 0 bases and J 10 bases; bases outside gene matches: 5. The V gene's germline CDR1 is LGHNA and CDR2 YSLEER. CDR3 size: 13 residues. Here the CDR3 reads CASSQEQGQSYTF. DNA for the CDR3: TGCGCCAGCAGCCAAGAACAGGGACAGTCCTACACCTTC.

Ten or more counts support this clone. The sample has other DNA sequences that encode this CDR3 too. CDR3 residues: CASSGRDVNYGYTF. CDR3 sequence (DNA): TGTGCCAGCAGTGGGCGGGATGTAAACTATGGCTACACCTTC. The J gene is TRBJ1-2, the V gene TRBV2; no definite D call. Germline CDR1 is SNHLY and CDR2 is FYNNEI. V lost 4 bases, J lost 2 bases, and 11 bases lay in between. This CDR3 has 14 amino acids.

The chain carries TRBV5-1 and TRBJ1-1; no reliable D call. The CDR3 covers 15 residues. Germline values: CDR1 SGHRS, CDR2 YFSETQ. V was shortened by 0 bases and J by 7 bases, with 16 bases between the two germline ends. CDR3 region: CASSLGETSRIEAFF. The CDR3 DNA reads as TGCGCCAGCAGCTTGGGGGAGACAAGTCGGATTGAAGCTTTCTTT.

The V call is TRBV11-2, the J call TRBJ2-1; no clear D gene. The V gene's germline CDR1 is SGHAT and CDR2 FQNNGV. The CDR3 contains 16 residues. With 2 bases removed from V and 0 bases from J, the gap between germline ends came to 11 bases. CDR3 in amino acids: CASSLNPMNSYNEQFF. The CDR3 DNA is TGTGCCAGCAGCTTAAATCCGATGAACTCCTACAATGAGCAGTTCTTC.

There are a few counts of this clone. The V gene is TRBV6-1, the J gene TRBJ1-2, with D hard to call. The CDR3 consists of 11 residues. In germline, CDR1 is MNHNS, CDR2 SASEGT. Trimming removed 5 bases at V and 4 bases at J, with 5 bases between. The DNA of the CDR3 is TGTGCCAGCAGTCCTATCTATGGCTACACCTTC. Translated: CASSPIYGYTF.

This chain links TRBV18 with TRBJ2-7; D unresolved. Germline assignment: CDR1 KGHSH and CDR2 LQKENI. The CDR3 is made up of 16 amino acids. Trimming cost V 4 bases and J 0 bases, with 16 bases left between them. CDR3 amino acids: CASSQPKTASSYEQYF. The CDR3 nucleotides are TGTGCCAGCTCACAACCAAAAACAGCCAGCTCCTACGAGCAGTACTTC.

This rearrangement joins TRBV2 to TRBJ2-2, with TRBD1 matching 7 bases. Germline CDR1 and CDR2: SNHLY and FYNNEI. V lost 7 bases to trimming and J lost 3 bases; unmatched junction nucleotides: 8. The CDR3 runs to 15 residues. In nucleotides, the CDR3 is TGTGCCAGCATGCCCACAACAGGGGACACCGGGGAGCTGTTTTTT. It yields the protein CASMPTTGDTGELFF.

V gene TRBV7-9 combines with J gene TRBJ2-7; D not resolved. The V and J ends lost 2 bases and 5 bases respectively, with 4 bases between them. CDR1 and CDR2 (germline): SEHNR, FQNEAQ (reference sequence). The CDR3 has 11 amino acids. The CDR3 DNA follows: TGTGCCAGCAGCTTATTGGACGAGCAGTACTTC. It is translated as CASSLLDEQYF.

This CDR3 reads CASSLGWAFETQYF. The CDR3 DNA reads TGTGCCAGCAGCTTAGGGTGGGCGTTTGAGACCCAGTACTTC. The V gene is TRBV7-2, the J gene TRBJ2-5; D call uncertain. The CDR3 consists of 14 residues. Germline V CDR1 and CDR2: SGHTA, FQGNSA. V gave up 1 base and J gave up 5 bases, with 11 bases separating them. The full variable domain, completed using reference TRBV7-2 and TRBJ2-5, is GAGVSQSPSNKVTEKGKDVELRCDPISGHTALYWYRQSLGQGLEFLIYFQGNSAPDKSGLPSDRFSAERTGGSVSTLTIQRTQQEDSAVYLCASSLGWAFETQYFGPGTRLLVL.

The gene calls are TRBV5-8 and TRBJ2-5; 10 nucleotides agree with TRBD1. This CDR3 is built from 16 residues. CDR1 SGHTS and CDR2 YDEGEE come from the germline V gene. V gave up 4 bases and J gave up 5 bases; unmatched junction bases: 11. The CDR3 protein is CASSPGQGGTRETQYF. The CDR3 coding sequence is TGTGCCAGCAGCCCCGGACAGGGGGGGACTCGGGAGACCCAGTACTTC.

This clone is a singleton in its sample. V is TRBV11-2 and J is TRBJ2-5, with D hard to call. The CDR3 loop spans 12 amino acids. V was trimmed by 6 bases and J by 0 bases, leaving 5 bases between them. The germline CDR1 and CDR2 sequences are SGHAT and FQNNGV. The CDR3: CASRGNQETQYF. DNA of the CDR3: TGTGCCAGCAGGGGGAACCAAGAGACCCAGTACTTC.

The chain recombines TRBV6-5 with TRBJ2-2; D may be TRBD1 or TRBD2 (5 bases each). V lost 6 bases to trimming and J lost 4 bases, with 15 bases between them. Germline V gene data show CDR1 as MNHEY and CDR2 as SVGAGI. The CDR3 contains 15 residues. CDR3 nucleotides: TGTGCCAGCAGCGCGCTAGGGGCGGGCACCGGGGAGCTGTTTTTT. Translated, it gives CASSALGAGTGELFF.

This clone is a singleton in its sample. This rearrangement joins TRBV4-3 to TRBJ1-1; no firm D call. CDR3 length: 13 amino acids. Germline values: CDR1 LGHNA, CDR2 YSLEER. Trimming pared 2 bases from V and 2 bases from J, leaving 6 bases between. The CDR3 region is CASSQLLNTEAFF. DNA for the CDR3: TGCGCCAGCAGCCAATTGCTCAACACTGAAGCTTTCTTT.

The chain has TRBV6-5 and TRBJ2-7; 11 nucleotides line up with TRBD2. CDR3 length: 15 amino acids. The V gene's germline CDR1 is MNHEY and CDR2 SVGAGI. V trimming: 6 bases; J trimming: 5 bases; junction bases outside the gene matches: 9. The CDR3 DNA is TGTGCCAGCAGCCCTAGGGGGACTAGCGGTAACGAGCAGTACTTC. Protein product: CASSPRGTSGNEQYF.

This rearrangement joins TRBV7-8 to TRBJ2-5, with D uncertain. V lost 1 base and J 1 base, leaving 4 bases between the germline ends. Germline lookup yields CDR1 SGHVS and CDR2 FQNEAQ. The CDR3 is 13 amino acids. In DNA form, the CDR3 reads TGTGCCAGCAGCTTAGTCACCCAAGAGACCCAGTACTTC. This sequence encodes CASSLVTQETQYF. The whole variable domain, remainder taken from reference TRBV7-8 and TRBJ2-5, is GAGVSQSPRYKVAKRGQDVALRCDPISGHVSLFWYQQALGQGPEFLTYFQNEAQLDKSGLPSDRFFAERPEGSVSTLKIQRTQQEDSAVYLCASSLVTQETQYFGPGTRLLVL.